These 14 T cell receptor beta chains were all obtained from the same sample, sequenced in a study of tumor and adjacent non-tumor tissue in lung cancer. Three rounds of nested PCR, following a modified ARM-PCR protocol, produced the TCRbeta library. One entry per CDR3 protein, called by TCRdb with MiXCR from the multiplex PCR reads. The sample contains approximately 90,000 distinct CDR3 sequences, around 65% of which appear only once. No cell sorting was done before RNA was extracted from the tissue. Source material: lung tumor tissue. The source is a man in his 70s with non-small cell lung cancer.

The rearrangement uses TRBV4-2 and TRBJ1-5; no firm D call. The end of the DNA fits TRBJ2-3 better, so the J call may be wrong. The CDR3 is 14 residues long. Germline V gene lookup returns CDR1 LGHNA and CDR2 YNFKEQ. The CDR3 region has the DNA TGTGCCATGAGCCAAGATTTCCGCTATCAGCCCCAGTATTTT. Amino acid sequence: CAMSQDFRYQPQYF.

This clonotype was picked up many times. The rearrangement joins TRBV20-1 to TRBJ1-1, with 7 bases aligning to TRBD1. Germline CDR1 is DFQATT and CDR2 is SNEGSKA (reference sequence). V lost 1 base and J lost 7; bases outside the gene matches: 9. The CDR3 contains 14 residues. CDR3 sequence: CSARVLLRDSEAFF. The CDR3 nucleotides are TGCAGTGCTAGAGTCCTACTTCGGGACAGTGAAGCTTTCTTT.

This clonotype has ten or more counts. The J gene is TRBJ2-3, the V gene TRBV20-1; the D gene is possibly TRBD1 (5 bases). V was trimmed by 1 base and J by 0 bases, leaving 14 bases between them. CDR1 is DFQATT and CDR2 is SNEGSKA in the germline V gene (reference sequence). CDR3 length equals 16 residues. This CDR3 reads CSARGRTLPSTDTQYF. For the CDR3, the DNA is TGCAGTGCTAGAGGAAGGACATTGCCTAGCACAGATACGCAGTATTTT.

Notes on this clonotype: The conserved closing phenylalanine or tryptophan is absent in this CDR3, likely reflecting a read error. V usage is TRBV12-3 or TRBV12-4 and J usage is TRBJ2-7; D not certain. The CDR3 length is 11 residues. The CDR3 loop is CTSSLEREQYL. The CDR3 DNA is TGTACCAGCAGCCTGGAACGGGAGCAGTACCTC.

This clonotype has only a few counts. The rearrangement links TRBV28 to TRBJ2-3, with D perhaps TRBD2 (5 bases). CDR1 and CDR2 (germline): MDHEN, SYDVKM. This CDR3 comprises 13 residues. V was cut by 10 bases and J by 0 bases, with 11 bases left in between. The CDR3, as DNA: TGTGCCATCTGGGAGTCCAGCACAGATACGCAGTATTTT. This codes for CAIWESSTDTQYF.

This chain connects TRBV12-3 or TRBV12-4 to TRBJ2-1; D is possibly TRBD2 (5 bases). The CDR3 covers 15 residues. The DNA for the CDR3 is TGTGTCGGCAGTTCAAGCGCGGGTAGACCCAATGAGCAGTTCTTC. This gives the protein CVGSSSAGRPNEQFF.

The rearrangement joins TRBV11-1 to TRBJ2-5; 9 bases map to TRBD1. Losses at the gene ends were 5 bases for V and 10 bases for J; bases not matched to a gene: 14. Germline V lookup: CDR1 SGHAT, CDR2 FQDESV (reference sequence). The CDR3 contains 15 residues. The CDR3 DNA follows: TGTGCCAGCAGCCCGAGGGGGACAGGGCAAGAGGTCCAGTACTTC. It codes for CASSPRGTGQEVQYF.

The table lists this clonotype with many counts. This rearrangement joins TRBV29-1 to TRBJ2-3, with 7 bases aligning to TRBD2. The CDR3 consists of 15 residues. V dropped 2 bases and J dropped 5; count of bases not matched to a gene: 10. CDR1 SQVTM and CDR2 ANQGSEA come from the germline V gene. CDR3 sequence: CSVEFPRGVQDTQYF. CDR3 DNA sequence: TGCAGCGTTGAATTCCCTCGGGGGGTCCAAGATACGCAGTATTTT.

The V gene is TRBV5-6, the J gene TRBJ2-7; the D is unclear. V was clipped by 6 bases and J by 7 bases, with 11 bases between them. This CDR3 comprises 11 residues. The germline V gene encodes CDR1 SGHDT and CDR2 YYEEEE. The CDR3 DNA reads as TGTGCCAGCAACCGAGAGTATGAGCAGTACTTC. Translation: CASNREYEQYF.

For this clonotype: Mismatch with germline at one junction end may stem from a read error. This chain uses TRBV12-3 or TRBV12-4 with TRBJ1-5; D uncertain. This CDR3 spans 12 amino acids. CDR3 DNA: TGTGCTAGCCGACGGAGCAATCAGCCCCAGCACTTT. Its protein product is CASRRSNQPQHF.

This clonotype has just one count. This chain joins TRBV6-6 and TRBJ1-1; the D gene is possibly TRBD1 (6 bases). From germline, CDR1 is MNHNY and CDR2 SVGAGI (reference sequence). The CDR3 contains 13 residues. The germline V and J ends were trimmed by 6 bases and 4 bases, with 12 bases remaining between them. The DNA of the CDR3 is TGTGCCAGCAGGGACAGATTGAGCACTGAAGCTTTCTTT. This gives the protein CASRDRLSTEAFF.

A note on this clonotype: A much larger clone sits a single nucleotide away, making a read error possible. V is TRBV5-6 and J is TRBJ2-6; tentatively, D is TRBD1 or TRBD2 (6 bases each). V lost 4 bases and J 4 bases, leaving 21 bases between the germline ends. Germline V lookup: CDR1 SGHDT, CDR2 YYEEEE. The CDR3 loop spans 18 amino acids. The CDR3 nucleotides are TGTGCCAGCAGCCTCCTCGGACCGGGGGCAAGAGGGGCCAACGTCCTGACTTTC. It specifies CASSLLGPGARGANVLTF.

This clonotype has just a few counts. V gene TRBV20-1 combines with J gene TRBJ1-4; D uncertain. V was clipped by 6 bases and J by 1 base, with 9 bases between them. CDR1 and CDR2 (germline): DFQATT, SNEGSKA (reference sequence). CDR3 length: 13 residues. The CDR3, as DNA: TGCAGTGCAGTCGGCGGAACTAATGAAAAACTGTTTTTT. Amino acid sequence: CSAVGGTNEKLFF.

For this clonotype: Mismatch with germline at one junction end may stem from a read error. V and J are TRBV6-1 and TRBJ2-2, with a tentative D call TRBD1 (5 bases). Germline V gives CDR1 MNHNS, CDR2 SASEGT. This CDR3 spans 16 amino acids. The CDR3 protein is CTSSDPQDSDTGELFF. CDR3 in DNA: TGTACCAGCAGTGATCCACAGGATTCGGACACCGGGGAGCTGTTTTTT.